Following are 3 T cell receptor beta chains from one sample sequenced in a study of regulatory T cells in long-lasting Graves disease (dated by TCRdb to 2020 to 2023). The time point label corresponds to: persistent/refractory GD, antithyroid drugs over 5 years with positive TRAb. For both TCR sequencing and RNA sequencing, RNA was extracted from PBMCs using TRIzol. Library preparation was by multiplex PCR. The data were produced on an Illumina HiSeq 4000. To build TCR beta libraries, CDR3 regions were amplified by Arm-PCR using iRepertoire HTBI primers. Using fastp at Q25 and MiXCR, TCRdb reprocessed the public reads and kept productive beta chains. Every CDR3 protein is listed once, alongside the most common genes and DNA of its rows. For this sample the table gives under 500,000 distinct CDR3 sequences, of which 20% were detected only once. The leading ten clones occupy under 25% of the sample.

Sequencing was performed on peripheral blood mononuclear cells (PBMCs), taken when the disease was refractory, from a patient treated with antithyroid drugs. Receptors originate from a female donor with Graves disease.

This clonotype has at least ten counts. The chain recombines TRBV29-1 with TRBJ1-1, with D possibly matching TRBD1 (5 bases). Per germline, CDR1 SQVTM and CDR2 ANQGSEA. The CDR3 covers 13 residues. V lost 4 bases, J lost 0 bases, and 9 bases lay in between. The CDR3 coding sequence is TGCAGCGTTGGTTTAGGGGTGAACACTGAAGCTTTCTTT. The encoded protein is CSVGLGVNTEAFF.

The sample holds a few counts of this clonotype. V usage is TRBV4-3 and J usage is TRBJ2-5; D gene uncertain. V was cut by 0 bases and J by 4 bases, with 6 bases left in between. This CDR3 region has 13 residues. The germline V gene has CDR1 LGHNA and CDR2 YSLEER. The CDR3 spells CASSQDILETQYF. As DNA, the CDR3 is TGCGCCAGCAGCCAAGATATTTTAGAGACCCAGTACTTC.

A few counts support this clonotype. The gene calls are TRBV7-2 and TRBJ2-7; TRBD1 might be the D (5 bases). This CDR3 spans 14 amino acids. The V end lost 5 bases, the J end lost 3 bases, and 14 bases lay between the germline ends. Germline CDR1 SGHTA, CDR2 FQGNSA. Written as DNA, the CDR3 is TGTGCCAGCAGCCCGATTCCAGGGCTCTACGAGCAGTACTTC. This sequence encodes CASSPIPGLYEQYF.